The entry that follows covers one T cell receptor beta chain sequence. Its antigen is unidentified. The junction and the germline gene differ at one end; a read error may be behind it. The CDR3 has 15 amino acids. This specimen belongs to a study of molecular identifiers for immune sequencing clone quantification. Findings and caveats of the study: Same-barcode identical TCR molecules could make highly expanded clones look smaller than they are.

TCRdb independently ran MiXCR on the PCR reads; one entry per CDR3 protein. This sample carries 85,000 to 130,000 distinct CDR3 sequences, around 33% of them seen once, and the ten largest clones take 4% to 5%. Naive CD8 T cells were FACS-sorted by CD8+CD4-CCR7+CD45RA+ markers. The sequenced material came from naive CD8+ T cells from blood, with Jurkat cell RNA spiked in. Subset of the sample: FACS-sorted CD8+CD4-CCR7+CD45RA+ naive T cells. This TCR was recovered from a human donor in good health. Some libraries in this study had Jurkat cell RNA spiked in. The rearrangement uses TRBV12-3 or TRBV12-4 and TRBJ2-5, with TRBD2 identical over 7 bases. CDR3 bases: TGTGCCAGCAGCCCTAGCGGAAGGTACCAAGAGACCCAGTGCTTC. This codes for CASSPSGRYQETQCF.